The 2 T cell receptor beta chains reported below all come from one sample, sequenced in a study of PD-L1 blockade in urothelial cancer (TCRdb year 2017). Libraries were constructed by the immunoSEQ multiplex PCR assay. The table was pulled from immuneACCESS by TCRdb, which kept in-frame rearrangements only. Such tables lose some clones; where checked, under half of the loss comes from unresolved V genes, and the rest has no known cause. In this sample the table shows 100,000 or so clones, roughly nine tenths of which occur a single time. The ten largest account for about 0.91% of the sample. Here the sequenced sample was PBMCs, taken around atezolizumab (anti-PD-L1) treatment. These receptors all stem from a woman older than 75 with urothelial cancer.

In DNA form, the CDR3 reads TGTGCCAGCAGCTTAGGGCTAGCGGGAGGGCTTGAGCAGTTCTTC. Translating it yields CASSLGLAGGLEQFF. This chain connects TRBV11-2 to TRBJ2-1, with TRBD2 matching 12 bases. J gave up 9 bases and V 1 base, and 4 bases lay outside the gene matches. The CDR3 has 15 amino acids. Germline assignment: CDR1 SGHAT and CDR2 FQNNGV.

The chain joins TRBV2 to TRBJ1-5, with 10 bases identical to TRBD1. V lost 10 bases and J lost 2; bases outside the gene matches: 2. This CDR3 contains 13 residues. Germline values: CDR1 SNHLY, CDR2 FYNNEI. The CDR3 protein is CATGTGGNQPQHF. Written as DNA, the CDR3 is TGTGCCACCGGGACAGGGGGCAATCAGCCCCAGCATTTT.